A single sample is the source of the 6 T cell receptor beta chains below, sequenced in a study of cytomegalovirus exposure and HLA in healthy donors. PCR primers comprised 60 Vbeta and 13 Jbeta primers. This table comes from immunoSEQ multiplex PCR, and its TCRdb copy is limited to in-frame clones, with some not included. Among 100,000 to 150,000 clones listed, about 80% were seen once. Sequenced: PBMCs. These receptors came from a woman aged 40 to 49 in good health and CMV-seropositive.

The genes are TRBV5-8 and TRBJ1-2, with D uncertain. V was trimmed by 0 bases and J by 4 bases, leaving 10 bases between them. Germline V gene lookup returns CDR1 SGHTS and CDR2 YDEGEE. CDR3 length equals 14 residues. CDR3 DNA: TGTGCCAGCAGCTTGGAAGCAGGTCTCTATGGCTACACCTTC. Its protein is CASSLEAGLYGYTF.

This sequence joins TRBV7-6 and TRBJ2-2; weak D call: TRBD2 (5 bases). Per the germline V gene, CDR1 is SGHVS and CDR2 is FNYEAQ. V lost 5 bases to trimming and J lost 4 bases, with 11 bases between them. CDR3 length equals 14 residues. CDR3 amino acids: CASSAGVPTGELFF. As DNA, the CDR3 is TGTGCCAGCAGCGCCGGGGTACCCACCGGGGAGCTGTTTTTT.

This chain connects TRBV29-1 to TRBJ2-7; 7 bases are a match to TRBD1. J was trimmed by 4 bases and V by 4 bases; bases with no gene match: 4. Germline values: CDR1 SQVTM, CDR2 ANQGSEA. The CDR3 runs 12 residues. The CDR3 is CSVGSGGYEQYF. The CDR3, as DNA: TGCAGCGTTGGGTCAGGGGGTTACGAGCAGTACTTC.

The rearrangement uses TRBV7-9 and TRBJ2-1; no clear D gene. CDR3 length: 13 residues. V lost 5 bases, J lost 8 bases, and 13 bases lay in between. Germline assignment: CDR1 SEHNR and CDR2 FQNEAQ (reference sequence). The CDR3 DNA sequence: TGTGCCAGCAGCCAGGAAAACGGTGATGAGCAGTTCTTC. It encodes CASSQENGDEQFF.

V is TRBV6-1 and J is TRBJ2-7, with 11 bases fitting TRBD2. The CDR3 loop spans 14 amino acids. From germline, CDR1 is MNHNS and CDR2 SASEGT. V trimming: 7 bases; J trimming: 4 bases; junction bases outside the gene matches: 6. The CDR3 protein is CASKTSGSIYEQYF. The CDR3 bases are TGTGCCAGCAAAACTAGCGGGAGTATATACGAGCAGTACTTC.

The CDR3, as DNA: TGCGCCAGCAGCTTGGAACTAGCGGGAGGCTACGAGCAGTACTTC. Translation: CASSLELAGGYEQYF. This sequence joins TRBV5-1 and TRBJ2-7; TRBD2 matches 12 bases. Trimming cost V 0 bases and J 3 bases; bases outside gene matches: 1. This CDR3 is built from 15 residues. Germline V gives CDR1 SGHRS, CDR2 YFSETQ.